One TCR beta chain is described in this entry. Its antigen target is currently unknown. No base-level quality is on record; no much larger clone is a single base apart. The data originate from a study of T cell responses to AZD1222 COVID-19 vaccine (dated by TCRdb to the early 2020s). Looking at the study overall: AZD1222 recipients with second doses at about 4 weeks or about 12 weeks were pooled, because spike-specific TCR depth and breadth did not differ between schedules. A total of just over 230 trial participants underwent TCR sequencing, of whom 200 to 220 had received two doses of AZD1222 and some 26 had received two doses of the MenACWY control vaccine. Trial participants were enrolled by age into subgroups of 18-55, 56-69 and 70-plus years, and about 150, 27 and 61 TCR-sequenced participants, respectively, were included in these subgroups.

What this sample's time point label stands for: baseline before first vaccination. The vaccinee samples were drawn from two UK trials, COV001 and COV002, one of which was a single-blind randomized controlled phase 2/3 trial testing AZD1222 (ChAdOx1 nCoV-19) in healthy adults. For TCRbeta chain sequencing, PBMC samples were collected from trial participants at day 0 and at day 28 after the second dose. On the study overall, not on this receptor specifically: No day 14 peak-response samples were available, so repertoires were characterized only after the peak T cell response. Reportedly, almost half of the unique spike-specific TCRs recognized epitopes lying outside the regions that are mutated in the B.1.351 and B.1.1.7 variants. The vaccine-associated CD4 TCRs covered the entire spike protein, and the dominant responses fell in regions 160-218 and 743-854. The 56-69-year group was small, and its depth increase did not reach significance, likely because of low power. Conclusions about previously exposed vaccinees are limited, since just a handful of AZD1222 recipients were seropositive for SARS-CoV-2 at baseline. Participants were mostly white British, with more females than males. The authors suggested clonal diversity may have been underestimated. Spike-specific TCR breadth and depth rose significantly after two AZD1222 doses compared with day 0 and with MenACWY recipients.

As encoded in the germline V gene (reference sequence), CDR1 is LGHDT while CDR2 is YNNKEL. The CDR3 numbers 18 residues from cysteine through phenylalanine. Only the CDR3 part of the read is kept: 54 bases, read in frame from the first base. V is pruned by 4 bases and J by 2 bases, leaving 12 bases of the junction without a gene match. The CDR3 regions of human TCRbeta chains were analyzed by immunosequencing. The paper's data handling went like this. Repertoire TCRs were matched against a reference library of SARS-CoV-2-specific TCRs generated with the MIRA antigen-specificity platform. Breadth was defined as the fraction of unique TCRs that were SARS-CoV-2-associated. Depth was defined as the fraction of total T cells that were SARS-CoV-2-associated. Using the MIRA data, each spike-specific TCR was mapped to the spike region that the TCR reacts to and placed in a CD4 or CD8 class. Log10-transformed breadth and depth values were compared by one-way ANOVA with Sidak's multiple comparisons tests. Sourced from immuneACCESS, this table was stored by TCRdb with only in-frame sequences that have V and J called. A share of the clones is absent; for the studies checked, an unresolved V gene accounts for under half, and the remainder has no known explanation. The V and J calls and clone size come from that table; D and trimming were worked out from the DNA. The sample contains 200,000 or so clones, under 95% of them found a single time. Of the sample, 0.95% to 1% is held by the ten largest clones.

This clonotype originated in an adult in good health. Sequenced material: peripheral blood, taken on day 0 of AZD1222 vaccination. The chain uses TRBV3-1 (or the pseudogene TRBV3-2) and TRBJ2-1, with 9 junctional bases fitting TRBD2. The bases read TGTGCCAGCAGCCTATCTTACCTTAGCGGGAGTCCCTACAATGAGCAGTTCTTC. Translated, this is CASSLSYLSGSPYNEQFF.